This T cell receptor beta chain was sequenced for a study of T cell responses to AZD1222 COVID-19 vaccine. This clone appeared a single time. The CDR3 totals 13 residues. Per germline, CDR1 MDHEN and CDR2 SYDVKM. Trimming took 2 bases from V and 8 from J, leaving 7 bases between them. Only in-frame clones appear in the TCRdb table, and some are missing; sequencing was by immunoSEQ multiplex PCR. This table holds 180,000 or so clones, roughly nine tenths found once. The chain couples TRBV28 to TRBJ1-6; D is ambiguous. The sample consisted of peripheral blood, taken 28 days after the second AZD1222 dose. The receptor was isolated from an adult who received the AZD1222 COVID-19 vaccine. CDR3 in DNA: TGTGCCAGCAGTTTAGTAATTGATTCACCCCTCCACTTT. Translated, it gives CASSLVIDSPLHF.